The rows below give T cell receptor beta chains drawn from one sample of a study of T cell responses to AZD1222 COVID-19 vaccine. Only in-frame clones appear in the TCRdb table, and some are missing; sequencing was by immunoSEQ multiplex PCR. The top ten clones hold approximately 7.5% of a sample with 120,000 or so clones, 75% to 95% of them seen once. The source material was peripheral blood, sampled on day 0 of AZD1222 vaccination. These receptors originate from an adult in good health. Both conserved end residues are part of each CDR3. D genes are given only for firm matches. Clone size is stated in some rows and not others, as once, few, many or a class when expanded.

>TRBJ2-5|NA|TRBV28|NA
CASSSLKGIGETQYF
TGTGCCAGCAGTTCCCTTAAGGGGATCGGTGAGACCCAGTACTTC
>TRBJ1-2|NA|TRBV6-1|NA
CASSEYTRGVDGYTF
TGTGCCAGCAGTGAATACACCCGGGGGGTGGATGGCTACACCTTC
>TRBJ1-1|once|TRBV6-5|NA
CAWGGSPEAFF
TGTGCCTGGGGGGGGTCCCCTGAAGCTTTCTTT
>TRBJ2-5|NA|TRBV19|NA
CASRQGSGIQETQYF
TGTGCCAGTAGGCAGGGCTCGGGAATCCAAGAGACCCAGTACTTC
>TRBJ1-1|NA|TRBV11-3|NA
CASSLGLTAEAFF
TGTGCCAGCAGCCTGGGACTTACGGCTGAAGCTTTCTTT
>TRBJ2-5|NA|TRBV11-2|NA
CASSLDNPSPETQYF
TGTGCCAGCAGCTTAGATAATCCCAGCCCAGAGACCCAGTACTTC
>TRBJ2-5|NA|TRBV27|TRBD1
CASRHLQGSETQYF
TGTGCCAGCAGACACCTACAGGGGTCAGAGACCCAGTACTTC
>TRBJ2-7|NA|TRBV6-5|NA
CAIDSPYEQYF
TGTGCCATCGACAGTCCCTACGAGCAGTACTTC
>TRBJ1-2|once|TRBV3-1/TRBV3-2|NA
CASSQGEDGYTF
TGTGCCAGCAGCCAAGGGGAAGATGGCTACACCTTC
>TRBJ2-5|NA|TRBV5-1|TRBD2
CASSLGREKETQYF
TGCGCCAGCAGCTTGGGGCGGGAGAAAGAGACCCAGTACTTC
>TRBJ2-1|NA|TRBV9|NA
CASSVGSLANYNEQFF
TGTGCCAGCAGCGTAGGGTCGCTAGCGAACTACAATGAGCAGTTCTTC
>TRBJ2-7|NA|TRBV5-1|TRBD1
CASSWDRETYEQYF
TGCGCCAGCAGCTGGGACAGGGAAACTTACGAGCAGTACTTC
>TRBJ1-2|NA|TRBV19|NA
CASSTSTGNAVGGYTF
TGTGCCAGTAGTACCTCCACCGGGAACGCGGTGGGGGGCTACACCTTC
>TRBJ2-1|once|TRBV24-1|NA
CATSDPGLDKNEQFF
TGTGCCACCAGTGATCCGGGACTGGACAAAAATGAGCAGTTCTTC
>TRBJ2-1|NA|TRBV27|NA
CASTPGGGYASYNEQFF
TGTGCCAGCACCCCAGGAGGGGGCTATGCCTCCTACAATGAGCAGTTCTTC
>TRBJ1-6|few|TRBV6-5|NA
CASSPGLNNSPLHF
TGTGCCAGCAGCCCAGGACTCAATAATTCACCCCTCCACTTT
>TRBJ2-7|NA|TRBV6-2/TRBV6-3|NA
CASSYPDKLYEQYF
TGTGCCAGCAGTTACCCCGACAAGCTCTACGAGCAGTACTTC
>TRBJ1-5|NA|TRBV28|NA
CASSLPGDQPQHF
TGTGCCAGCAGCCTTCCAGGGGATCAGCCCCAGCATTTT
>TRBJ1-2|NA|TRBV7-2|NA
CASSQTSGPYGYTF
TGTGCCAGCAGCCAAACATCGGGTCCCTATGGCTACACCTTC
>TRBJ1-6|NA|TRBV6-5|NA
CASSSLINSPLHF
TGTGCCAGCAGTTCCCTGATTAATTCACCCCTCCACTTT
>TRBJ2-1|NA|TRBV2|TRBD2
CASSVTSGRGGNEQFF
TGTGCCAGCAGTGTAACTAGCGGGAGAGGGGGGAATGAGCAGTTCTTC
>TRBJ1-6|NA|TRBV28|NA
CASSFPATGSPLHF
TGTGCCAGCAGTTTCCCCGCAACTGGGTCACCCCTCCACTTT